The T cell receptor beta chain described here comes from a study of control samples from healthy donors and cancer patients. CDR1 and CDR2 from the germline V gene are SGHVS and FQNEAQ. This CDR3 is 14 amino acids long. Trimming cost V 6 bases and J 1 base, with 12 bases left between them. Libraries were prepared by immunoSEQ multiplex PCR; TCRdb keeps only in-frame clonotypes and omits some of them. The table includes more than 95,000 clones, 80% to 90% detected once. The rearrangement uses TRBV7-8 and TRBJ1-1; the D gene is possibly TRBD1 (6 bases). Sequenced material: PBMCs. The TCR was taken from a man aged 55 to 70 with lung cancer. The CDR3: CASSSGQRNTEAFF. The CDR3 coding sequence is TGTGCCAGCAGTTCTGGACAGAGGAACACTGAAGCTTTCTTT.